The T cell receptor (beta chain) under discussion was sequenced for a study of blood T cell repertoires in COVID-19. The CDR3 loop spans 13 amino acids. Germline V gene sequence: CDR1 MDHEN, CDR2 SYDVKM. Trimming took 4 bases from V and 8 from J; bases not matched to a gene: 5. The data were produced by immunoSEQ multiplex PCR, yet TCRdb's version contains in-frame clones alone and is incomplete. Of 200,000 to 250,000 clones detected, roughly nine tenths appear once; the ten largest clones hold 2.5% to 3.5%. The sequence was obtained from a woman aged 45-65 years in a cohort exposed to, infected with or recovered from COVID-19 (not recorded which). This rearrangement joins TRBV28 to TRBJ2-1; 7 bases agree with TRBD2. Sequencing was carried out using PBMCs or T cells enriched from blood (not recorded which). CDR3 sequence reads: CASSSPGGDEQFF. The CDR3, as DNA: TGTGCCAGCAGTTCGCCTGGGGGGGATGAGCAGTTCTTC.